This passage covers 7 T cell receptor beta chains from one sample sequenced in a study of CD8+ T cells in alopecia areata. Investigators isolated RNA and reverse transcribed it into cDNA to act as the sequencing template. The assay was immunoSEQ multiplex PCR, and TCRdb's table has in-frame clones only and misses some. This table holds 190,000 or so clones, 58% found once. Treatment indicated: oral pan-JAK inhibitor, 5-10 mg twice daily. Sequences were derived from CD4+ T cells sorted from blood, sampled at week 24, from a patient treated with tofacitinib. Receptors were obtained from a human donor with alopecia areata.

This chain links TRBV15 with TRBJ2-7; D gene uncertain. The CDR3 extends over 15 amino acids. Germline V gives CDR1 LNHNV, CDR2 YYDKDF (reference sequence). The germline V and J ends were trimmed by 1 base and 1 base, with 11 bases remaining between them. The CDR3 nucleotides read TGTGCCACCAGCAGAGTAGGCAGTACATCCTACGAGCAGTACTTC. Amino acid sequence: CATSRVGSTSYEQYF.

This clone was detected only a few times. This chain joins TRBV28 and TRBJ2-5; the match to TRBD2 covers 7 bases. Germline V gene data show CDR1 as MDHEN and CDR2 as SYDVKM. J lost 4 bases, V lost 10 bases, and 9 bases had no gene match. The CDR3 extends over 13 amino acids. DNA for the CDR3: TGTGCCACCACCGGGTGGGGGGGAGAGACCCAGTACTTC. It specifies CATTGWGGETQYF. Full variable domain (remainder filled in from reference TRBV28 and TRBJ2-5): DVKVTQSSRYLVKRTGEKVFLECVQDMDHENMFWYRQDPGLGLRLIYFSYDVKMKEKGDIPEGYSVSREKKERFSLILESASTNQTSMYLCATTGWGGETQYFGPGTRLLVL.

The CDR3 loop is CASSFSGGQDGELFF. Here the CDR3 DNA reads TGTGCCAGCAGCTTTAGCGGGGGGCAGGACGGGGAGCTGTTTTTT. This sequence joins TRBV11-2 and TRBJ2-2, with 10 bases that match TRBD2. The CDR3 covers 15 residues. V gave up 3 bases and J gave up 7 bases; unmatched junction bases: 5. From germline, CDR1 is SGHAT and CDR2 FQNNGV.

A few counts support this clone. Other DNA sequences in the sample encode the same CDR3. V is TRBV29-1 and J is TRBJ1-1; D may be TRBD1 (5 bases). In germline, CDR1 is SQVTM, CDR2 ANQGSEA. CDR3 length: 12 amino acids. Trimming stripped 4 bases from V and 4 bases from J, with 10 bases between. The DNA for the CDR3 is TGCAGCGTTGCTGGGCAGGGCACTGAAGCTTTCTTT. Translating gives CSVAGQGTEAFF.

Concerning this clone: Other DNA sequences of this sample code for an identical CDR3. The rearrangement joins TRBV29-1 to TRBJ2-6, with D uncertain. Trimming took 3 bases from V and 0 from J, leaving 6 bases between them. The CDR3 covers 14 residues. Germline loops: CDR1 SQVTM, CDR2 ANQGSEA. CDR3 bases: TGCAGCGTTGATTCCGCCTCTGGGGCCAACGTCCTGACTTTC. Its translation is CSVDSASGANVLTF.

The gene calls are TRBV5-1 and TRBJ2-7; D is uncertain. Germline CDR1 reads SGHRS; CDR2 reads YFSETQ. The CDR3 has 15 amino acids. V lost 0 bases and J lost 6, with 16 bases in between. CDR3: CASSLAGGVASEQYF. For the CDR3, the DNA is TGCGCCAGCAGCTTGGCCGGCGGAGTAGCCTCCGAGCAGTACTTC.

The CDR3 region is CASSQDRFPGPKTQYF. DNA for the CDR3: TGCGCCAGCAGCCAAGATCGGTTTCCGGGGCCCAAGACCCAGTACTTC. The chain employs TRBV4-3 and TRBJ2-5; D could derive from TRBD1 or TRBD2 (5 bases each). Between the trimmed V and J ends, which lost 0 bases and 6 bases, there was a span of 17 bases. Germline loops: CDR1 LGHNA, CDR2 YSLEER. The CDR3 extends over 16 amino acids.